The 7 T cell receptor beta chains presented below share a single source sample, sequenced in a study of cytomegalovirus exposure and HLA in healthy donors. Both 60 Vbeta primers and 13 Jbeta primers went into the PCR. Sequencing was performed with immunoSEQ multiplex PCR; in TCRdb, only in-frame clones are kept and a portion is missing. This sample has about 200,000 clones, with under 85% found just once. The sample comprised PBMCs. The receptors were sampled from a man in his forties or fifties in good health and CMV-seronegative.

The V gene is TRBV30, the J gene TRBJ2-2; D is perhaps TRBD1 (6 bases). The CDR3 length is 15 residues. Germline V lookup: CDR1 GTSNPN, CDR2 SVGIG (reference sequence). V was pared by 4 bases and J by 9 bases, with 21 bases between. As DNA, the CDR3 is TGTGCCTGGACTGTGGACAGTGGGGCCTTAAGGGAGCTGTTTTTT. This codes for CAWTVDSGALRELFF.

The chain is built from TRBV4-1 and TRBJ2-1; 10 nucleotides match TRBD2. V gave up 4 bases and J gave up 4 bases; unmatched junction bases: 10. Germline CDR1 MGHRA, CDR2 YSYEKL. The CDR3 contains 17 residues. The DNA of the CDR3 is TGCGCCAGCAGCCCCCTCTCCCTAGCGGGAGTATACAATGAGCAGTTCTTC. Its protein product is CASSPLSLAGVYNEQFF.

The chain couples TRBV5-6 to TRBJ2-5; 10 positions agree with TRBD1. There are 16 residues in the CDR3. CDR1 SGHDT and CDR2 YYEEEE come from the germline V gene. V trimming: 2 bases; J trimming: 5 bases; junction bases outside the gene matches: 9. The CDR3 DNA reads TGTGCCAGCAGCTTCCGGGACAGGGGCGGTTGGGAGACCCAGTACTTC. Protein sequence: CASSFRDRGGWETQYF.

This rearrangement joins TRBV7-8 to TRBJ1-5; 10 bases fit TRBD1. With 1 base clipped from V and 6 bases from J, the junction kept 6 bases outside the gene matches. The germline V gene has CDR1 SGHVS and CDR2 FQNEAQ. The CDR3 consists of 16 residues. The CDR3 DNA reads TGTGCCAGCAGCTTAGGACAGGGGGCAGTCGGTCAGCCCCAGCATTTT. It translates to CASSLGQGAVGQPQHF.

On this clone: Other DNA sequences in the sample encode the same CDR3. The rearrangement joins TRBV5-1 to TRBJ2-7; possible D gene TRBD1, 6 bases. There are 14 residues in the CDR3. The V gene's germline CDR1 is SGHRS and CDR2 YFSETQ. V lost 0 bases and J 2 bases, leaving 9 bases between the germline ends. The CDR3 nucleotides are TGCGCCAGCAGCTTGGGCGACAGGCCCTACGAGCAGTACTTC. Translation gives CASSLGDRPYEQYF.

The J gene is TRBJ1-5, the V gene TRBV10-2, with 7 bases fitting TRBD1. V shed 8 bases, J shed 4 bases, and the junction held 5 bases outside the gene matches. The CDR3 is 13 amino acids. The V gene's germline CDR1 is WSHSY and CDR2 SAAADI. The CDR3 region has the DNA TGCGCCAGCCAACTACAGGGGAATCAGCCCCAGCATTTT. This gives the protein CASQLQGNQPQHF.

In this sample, this clone turned up a few times. This sequence joins TRBV19 and TRBJ2-1; 8 bases align to TRBD2. Per the germline V gene, CDR1 is LNHDA and CDR2 is SQIVND (reference sequence). V lost 3 bases to trimming and J lost 7 bases; unmatched junction nucleotides: 5. This CDR3 has 14 residues. The CDR3 bases are TGTGCCAGTAGTATGGGGACTAGACTAAATGAGCAGTTCTTC. Its protein product is CASSMGTRLNEQFF.